One and the same sample provided the 24 T cell receptor beta chains below, sequenced in a study of shared clonotypes between healthy human individuals. Data came from immunoSEQ multiplex PCR; TCRdb stores just in-frame clones and leaves some out. The sample carries fewer than 1 million clones, about 96% recorded once. Naive CD8 cells comprised CD45RO-negative, CCR7-positively selected cells, excluding terminally differentiated effector memory CD45RA+ cells. Sequenced sample: naive CD8+ T cells sorted from blood. The receptors stem from a man aged 25-40 years in good health.

The chain links TRBV7-9 to TRBJ2-1; D is ambiguous. The germline gives CDR1 SEHNR, CDR2 FQNEAQ (reference sequence). The CDR3 extends over 16 amino acids. With 1 base removed from V and 3 bases from J, the gap between germline ends came to 13 bases. In DNA, the CDR3 is TGTGCCAGCAGCTTAGGCCTGGGCGTAAACTACAATGAGCAGTTCTTC. Protein sequence: CASSLGLGVNYNEQFF.

Only one count was recorded for this clone. This chain links TRBV13 with TRBJ2-1, with 10 bases fitting TRBD2. The germline gives CDR1 PRHDT, CDR2 FYEKMQ (reference sequence). The V and J ends lost 2 bases and 0 bases, in that order; junction bases with no gene match: 1. The CDR3 contains 16 residues. The CDR3 region is CASSLPSGSSYNEQFF. Here the CDR3 DNA reads TGTGCCAGCAGCTTACCTAGCGGGAGCTCCTACAATGAGCAGTTCTTC.

The V gene is TRBV7-9, the J gene TRBJ1-3; maybe TRBD1 (5 bases). Looked up from germline, CDR1 is SEHNR and CDR2 is FQNEAQ (reference sequence). The CDR3 contains 17 residues. With 4 bases removed from V and 0 bases from J, the gap between germline ends came to 16 bases. Here the CDR3 DNA reads TGTGCCAGCAGCTCCCCAGAAAGGGGACTCTCTGGAAACACCATATATTTT. Residues: CASSSPERGLSGNTIYF.

The chain is built from TRBV6-6 and TRBJ2-1; 8 bases are a match to TRBD2. The CDR3 loop spans 13 amino acids. The J segment lost 8 bases and the V segment lost 4 bases, leaving 4 bases of the junction unmatched. Germline values: CDR1 MNHNY, CDR2 SVGAGI (reference sequence). CDR3 amino acids: CASSSGGFDEQFF. The CDR3 DNA is TGTGCCAGCAGTTCGGGAGGGTTCGATGAGCAGTTCTTC.

This sequence joins TRBV29-1 and TRBJ1-1; D is perhaps TRBD1 (5 bases). Germline V gene lookup returns CDR1 SQVTM and CDR2 ANQGSEA. With 8 bases removed from V and 0 bases from J, the gap between germline ends came to 10 bases. This CDR3 has 12 residues. CDR3 in DNA: TGCAGCTCACAACAGGTGAACACTGAAGCTTTCTTT. Residues: CSSQQVNTEAFF.

This clone was detected once. The chain has TRBV27 and TRBJ2-1, with 11 nucleotides matching TRBD2. The CDR3 extends over 16 amino acids. Germline lookup yields CDR1 MNHEY and CDR2 SMNVEV (reference sequence). The V segment lost 3 bases and the J segment 3 bases; nucleotides outside the gene matches: 4. The CDR3 coding sequence is TGTGCCAGCAGTTTCCCCGGGACTAGCGGCTACAATGAGCAGTTCTTC. It is translated as CASSFPGTSGYNEQFF.

In its sample, this clone was seen once. The sample carries other DNA sequences with the same CDR3. The genes are TRBV5-1 and TRBJ1-1; D is uncertain. Trimming removed 4 bases at V and 4 bases at J, with 8 bases between. Looked up from germline, CDR1 is SGHRS and CDR2 is YFSETQ. This CDR3 is built from 12 residues. In nucleotides, the CDR3 is TGCGCCAGCAGCCCGGGAGGCACTGAAGCTTTCTTT. This translates into CASSPGGTEAFF.

The chain couples TRBV9 to TRBJ2-7, with a tentative D call TRBD2 (6 bases). V was clipped by 4 bases and J by 4 bases, with 15 bases between them. Germline V lookup: CDR1 SGDLS, CDR2 YYNGEE. The CDR3 has 14 residues. CDR3 sequence reads: CASSPQGLGYEQYF. CDR3 coding DNA: TGTGCCAGCAGCCCCCAGGGACTGGGGTACGAGCAGTACTTC.

The V and J genes are TRBV25-1 and TRBJ1-1, with D unclear. The germline V gene has CDR1 MGHDK and CDR2 SYGVNS. V gave up 3 bases and J gave up 10 bases, with 15 bases separating them. This CDR3 region has 13 residues. The CDR3 coding sequence is TGTGCCAGCAGTGACCCGTCTCCCCCTCGAGCTTTCTTT. Residues: CASSDPSPPRAFF.

The chain links TRBV5-4 to TRBJ2-2; TRBD2 matches at 14 bases. The CDR3 is 16 amino acids. Germline trimming cut 3 bases from V and 7 bases from J; bases unmatched to any gene: 5. Germline V lookup: CDR1 SGHNT, CDR2 YYREEE (reference sequence). CDR3 nucleotides: TGTGCCAGCAGCTCAGGACTAGCGGGAGGTCACGGGGAGCTGTTTTTT. Protein sequence: CASSSGLAGGHGELFF.

This rearrangement joins TRBV13 to TRBJ1-5; D is uncertain. The V gene's germline CDR1 is PRHDT and CDR2 FYEKMQ (reference sequence). This CDR3 comprises 15 residues. V lost 3 bases and J 0 bases, leaving 9 bases between the germline ends. The CDR3 here is CASSFSLNSNQPQHF. The CDR3 nucleotides read TGTGCCAGCAGCTTCTCGCTTAATAGCAATCAGCCCCAGCATTTT.

DNA for the CDR3: TGTGCCAGCCGGGGACAAACTAGGGGGACCGGGGAGCTGTTTTTT. Encoded protein: CASRGQTRGTGELFF. This chain links TRBV28 with TRBJ2-2, with D possibly being TRBD1 (6 bases). Germline-derived CDR1 and CDR2 are MDHEN and SYDVKM. With 8 bases removed from V and 5 bases from J, the gap between germline ends came to 18 bases. The CDR3 totals 15 residues.

This clone was detected once. The chain carries TRBV7-7 and TRBJ1-1; D call uncertain. The germline V gene has CDR1 SSHAT and CDR2 FNYEAQ (reference sequence). V shed 6 bases and J shed 1 base, with 9 bases lying between them. The CDR3 consists of 13 residues. In nucleotides, the CDR3 is TGTGCCAGCAGTCCAGACTGGAACACTGAAGCTTTCTTT. It is translated as CASSPDWNTEAFF. Looking up the rest from reference TRBV7-7 and TRBJ1-1 gives the full variable domain: GAGVSQSPRYKVTKRGQDVTLRCDPISSHATLYWYQQALGQGPEFLTYFNYEAQPDKSGLPSDRFSAERPEGSISTLTIQRTEQRDSAMYRCASSPDWNTEAFFGQGTRLTVV.

The chain couples TRBV7-9 to TRBJ2-6, with TRBD2 identical over 10 bases. The CDR3 has 16 residues. V lost 5 bases to trimming and J lost 0 bases; unmatched junction nucleotides: 1. CDR1 is SEHNR, CDR2 FQNEAQ, per germline (reference sequence). This CDR3 is CASSRTSGSGANVLTF. CDR3 DNA sequence: TGTGCCAGCAGCAGGACTAGCGGCTCTGGGGCCAACGTCCTGACTTTC. The whole variable domain, remainder taken from reference TRBV7-9 and TRBJ2-6, is DTGVSQNPRHKITKRGQNVTFRCDPISEHNRLYWYRQTLGQGPEFLTYFQNEAQLEKSRLLSDRFSAERPKGSFSTLEIQRTEQGDSAMYLCASSRTSGSGANVLTFGAGSRLTVL.

V usage is TRBV10-3 and J usage is TRBJ1-4; 7 bases align to TRBD1. In germline, CDR1 is ENHRY, CDR2 SYGVKD. Trimming at V came to 2 bases and at J to 6 bases, leaving 6 bases not matched to a gene. The CDR3 is made up of 15 amino acids. The CDR3 loop is CAISETRQGHEKLFF. The CDR3 coding sequence is TGTGCCATCAGTGAGACTAGACAGGGACATGAAAAACTGTTTTTT.

The CDR3 nucleotides read TGTGCCAGCAGGCGGGGGAATGAAAAACTGTTTTTT. As protein: CASRRGNEKLFF. This rearrangement joins TRBV7-9 to TRBJ1-4, with D perhaps TRBD1 (5 bases). This CDR3 is built from 12 residues. Germline lookup yields CDR1 SEHNR and CDR2 FQNEAQ (reference sequence). Trimming left V 6 bases short and J 5 bases short, with 7 bases between.

J is TRBJ2-7 and V is TRBV30, with 8 bases identical to TRBD2. The ends lost 1 base at V and 4 bases at J; junction bases unmatched: 6. The germline V gene encodes CDR1 GTSNPN and CDR2 SVGIG (reference sequence). There are 14 residues in the CDR3. CDR3 DNA: TGTGCCTGGAGTGGGGGAGCGGGGGATTACGAGCAGTACTTC. Its protein is CAWSGGAGDYEQYF.

The rearrangement joins TRBV29-1 to TRBJ2-7; D is unclear. Trimming left V 3 bases short and J 2 bases short, with 5 bases between. The CDR3 contains 11 residues. The V gene's germline CDR1 is SQVTM and CDR2 ANQGSEA. CDR3 DNA: TGCAGCGTTGAGGTTGCCTACGAGCAGTACTTC. This sequence encodes CSVEVAYEQYF.

This clone was counted a single time. The chain has TRBV11-2 and TRBJ1-3, with D possibly TRBD1 on 5 matching bases. This CDR3 is 15 amino acids long. V lost 1 base and J 2 bases, leaving 9 bases between the germline ends. Germline V gives CDR1 SGHAT, CDR2 FQNNGV. Written as DNA, the CDR3 is TGTGCCAGCAGCTTAGTGTGGGGCGCTGGAAACACCATATATTTT. Translated: CASSLVWGAGNTIYF. The whole variable domain, remainder taken from reference TRBV11-2 and TRBJ1-3, is EAGVAQSPRYKIIEKRQSVAFWCNPISGHATLYWYQQILGQGPKLLIQFQNNGVVDDSQLPKDRFSAERLKGVDSTLKIQPAKLEDSAVYLCASSLVWGAGNTIYFGEGSWLTVV.

This chain joins TRBV25-1 and TRBJ1-3; no reliable D call. V gave up 2 bases and J gave up 1 base, with 6 bases separating them. From germline, CDR1 is MGHDK and CDR2 SYGVNS. This CDR3 spans 14 amino acids. Here the CDR3 DNA reads TGTGCCAGCAGTGAAGTTGGATCTGGAAACACCATATATTTT. It translates to CASSEVGSGNTIYF. Full variable domain (rest looked up from reference TRBV25-1 and TRBJ1-3): EADIYQTPRYLVIGTGKKITLECSQTMGHDKMYWYQQDPGMELHLIHYSYGVNSTEKGDLSSESTVSRIRTEHFPLTLESARPSHTSQYLCASSEVGSGNTIYFGEGSWLTVV.

The V and J genes are TRBV4-3 and TRBJ2-7; maybe TRBD1 (5 bases). V lost 0 bases and J 5 bases, leaving 8 bases between the germline ends. Germline lookup yields CDR1 LGHNA and CDR2 YSLEER. This CDR3 contains 13 residues. The CDR3 DNA reads TGCGCCAGCAGCCAAGACAGGGCCCACGAGCAGTACTTC. Translation: CASSQDRAHEQYF.

This clone was detected once. V is TRBV29-1 and J is TRBJ1-2; D is unclear. The germline CDR1 and CDR2 sequences are SQVTM and ANQGSEA. The CDR3 extends over 14 amino acids. Trimming shortened V by 1 base and J by 2 bases, and 11 bases separated the two germline ends. The CDR3 protein is CSVEGQATNYGYTF. DNA for the CDR3: TGCAGCGTTGAAGGTCAGGCCACCAACTATGGCTACACCTTC.

The V call is TRBV13, the J call TRBJ1-5, with 9 bases aligning to TRBD1. With 5 bases clipped from V and 3 bases from J, the junction kept 14 bases outside the gene matches. CDR1 and CDR2 (germline): PRHDT, FYEKMQ (reference sequence). The CDR3 contains 18 residues. The CDR3 DNA reads as TGTGCCAGCAGCCTTACCTCCAACCGGGACAGGGACAATCAGCCCCAGCATTTT. It codes for CASSLTSNRDRDNQPQHF.

This sequence joins TRBV15 and TRBJ1-1, with a possible D match to TRBD1 (5 bases). CDR3 length: 13 residues. The V end lost 9 bases, the J end lost 4 bases, and 15 bases lay between the germline ends. CDR1 and CDR2 from the germline V gene are LNHNV and YYDKDF (reference sequence). Written as DNA, the CDR3 is TGTGCCACAGCACCAACAGGATCCACTGAAGCTTTCTTT. It specifies CATAPTGSTEAFF.